This T cell receptor beta chain came from a study of blood T cell repertoires in COVID-19. Study summary: T cells, B-cell-depleted T cells, or PBMCs supplied cDNA or gDNA.

Original data processing: Estimates of nucleated cell counts were drawn from the amplification of reference gene primers. Generated by immunoSEQ multiplex PCR, the TCRdb table keeps only in-frame clones and is missing some. Clonal size and the V and J genes are those of that table, whereas D and trimming came from the DNA. The table shows 400,000 to 500,000 clones, with about 88% occurring only once. Participants spanned ages about 18 to 100 years and resided in 20 to 30 US areas. Exposed volunteers were people who met a COVID-19 case within 2 weeks before study entry. The CDR3 runs to 14 residues. Germline-derived CDR1 and CDR2 are MRHNA and SNTAGT. V lost 6 bases to trimming and J lost 4 bases, with 15 bases between them.

V usage is TRBV6-4 and J usage is TRBJ1-2; TRBD1 is a possible D gene (6 bases). The specimen sequenced was PBMCs or T cells enriched from blood (not recorded which). The TCR sequence derives from a woman aged 18-29 years who had been exposed to COVID-19. This chain's CDR3 is CASSQVGGAYGYTF. Written as DNA, the CDR3 is TGTGCCAGCAGCCAGGTGGGGGGGGCCTATGGCTACACCTTC.